The sequence of this T cell receptor (beta chain) was determined in a study of T cells after yellow fever vaccination (dated by TCRdb to the late 2010s). General notes on the study: The SMART-Seq v4 Ultra Low Input RNA kit was used to prepare libraries from fractions with low cell numbers. The cohort comprised two healthy male donors, one aged 18 to 30 and one aged 30 to 39 years. To follow T-cell clones before and after both primary and booster YFV17D yellow fever vaccination, bulk TCR alpha and beta repertoires underwent longitudinal sequencing. Blood was drawn at multiple timepoints before and after primary and secondary immunization, with bulk PBMC replicates and cell subsets isolated.

TCR cDNA was synthesized by 5'RACE template switching, through which a universal primer site and unique molecular identifiers were introduced. cDNA synthesis was primed from both the TCR alpha and TCR beta constant segments. Libraries were amplified in two PCR steps, with sample barcodes and sequencing adapters added in the second step. Sequencing of libraries was done on Illumina HiSeq 2500 (2x100 bp) or NovaSeq (2x150 bp). Processing in the source paper ran as follows. Reads were demultiplexed and collapsed into UMI consensus sequences with MIGEC, and V(D)J alignment was performed with MiXCR. Vaccine-responding clonotypes were identified with edgeR using replicate PBMC samples, with FDR below 0.01 and a log2 fold change above 5 up to day 15 being required. Each bulk clonotype was labeled CD4 or CD8 based on which sequenced repertoire, CD4 or CD8, contained the clonotype at higher abundance. TCRdb's own reprocessing of the public reads used fastp at Q25 and MiXCR and kept productive beta chains. For every CDR3 protein sequence, its rows merge into one entry that carries the most common genes and DNA. TCRdb, rather than the study authors, made the V and J calls. Recorded for this sample are under 150,000 distinct CDR3 sequences; roughly 8% of them occurred a single time. The ten largest make up roughly 0.73% of the sample.

Broader findings and caveats from the paper: Only a couple of donors were included in the study, so the extent to which the findings can be generalized is limited. A small share of clonotypes occurred in both CD4 and CD8 compartments, likely arising from convergent recombination. After the booster, most of the clones that had expanded following primary vaccination were detected again (around 95% of CD4 and around 90% of CD8), which suggests that memory was broadly maintained. FACS-sorted repertoires could contain abundant contaminating clonotypes from the bulk population, so computational filtering was required. The secondary T-cell response was weaker than the primary response but faster, peaking on day 5 instead of day 15.

This clonotype was counted at least ten times. Its antigen specificity is not known. No quality values exist for individual bases; no much larger clone is one base distant. The treatment or condition label on this specimen signifies: live attenuated yellow fever vaccine strain. PBMCs were isolated from peripheral blood using a standard Ficoll-Paque protocol. CD4 and CD8 T-cell fractions were isolated with Dynabeads CD4 and CD8 positive selection kits. TriZol was used to extract RNA from bulk PBMCs, CD4 and CD8 fractions, and dextramer-positive and dextramer-negative fractions. The clonotype was recovered from a man aged 25-45 years who received the YFV17D yellow fever vaccine. This material consisted of CD4+ T cells sorted from PBMCs, taken 5 days after the yellow fever booster vaccination.

The CDR3 region: CASSLDGTGGGHEKLFF. The DNA sequence reads TGTGCCAGCAGCTTAGACGGGACAGGCGGAGGACATGAAAAACTGTTTTTT. The chain was built from TRBV11-2 and TRBJ1-4; TRBD1 agrees with 8 junctional bases. Including cysteine and phenylalanine, the CDR3 has 17 amino acids. The sequence is cut down to CDR3 DNA, 51 bases in frame from base 1. The germline V end is reduced by 0 bases and the J end by 6 bases; junction bases left unmatched: 9. CDR1 and CDR2, looked up from the germline V gene, are SGHAT and FQNNGV. With all but the CDR3 taken from the reference TRBV11-2 and TRBJ1-4 genes, the full variable domain is: EAGVAQSPRYKIIEKRQSVAFWCNPISGHATLYWYQQILGQGPKLLIQFQNNGVVDDSQLPKDRFSAERLKGVDSTLKIQPAKLEDSAVYLCASSLDGTGGGHEKLFFGSGTQLSVL.